This T cell receptor (beta chain) originates from a study of vaccination and CD4 T cells after COVID-19. Study information: Either the Pfizer-BioNTech BNT162b2 or Moderna mRNA-1273 vaccine was given as two doses. Overlapping spike peptides from SARS-CoV-2, HCoV-NL63, HCoV-OC43 and HCoV-229E served to stimulate the cells. The study, taken as a whole, reports: Convalescent patients displayed spike mono-reactivity in 304 of 307 vaccine-specific clones.

Treatment meaning: approximately 11-day PBMC culture with coronavirus spike peptide pools or control peptides (ViraFEST assay). The V gene lost 10 bases and the J gene lost 1 base, with 6 bases spanning the gap. Germline V CDR1 and CDR2: KGHDR, SFDVKD. The CDR3 contains 12 residues. Turning to this clonotype: Antigen unknown.

The Oncomine TCR Beta short-read assay was applied to DNA of cultured CD4+ T cells. In this case, cultured CD4+ T cells provided the extracted genomic DNA. One entry per CDR3 protein, called by TCRdb with MiXCR from the PCR reads. The sample lists 16,000 or so distinct CDR3 sequences; 53% were seen once. The sequence came from a human donor who had recovered from COVID-19. Specimen: CD4+ T cells from blood, cultured in vitro, collected before SARS-CoV-2 vaccination. The V and J genes are TRBV24-1 and TRBJ2-2; unclear D gene. CDR3 protein: CATGQNTGELFF. Here the CDR3 DNA reads TGTGCCACTGGTCAGAACACCGGGGAGCTGTTTTTT.